The clone carrying this TCR beta chain was detected once. The antigen remains unidentified. This CDR3 contains 14 residues. V was trimmed by 5 bases and J by 6 bases, leaving 15 bases between them. CDR1 is SGHRS, CDR2 YFSETQ, per germline. The data belong to a study of Ad26.COV2.S vaccination and SARS-CoV-2 variants. The study, taken as a whole, reports: Relative to placebo recipients, vaccine recipients exhibited elevated spike-specific TCR breadth. Spike-specific responses of CD8+ and CD4+ T cells were reported to display substantial breadth after vaccination.

Clones were read by immunoSEQ multiplex PCR, and TCRdb kept only the in-frame ones, dropping some. Here the sample spans tens of thousands of clones, roughly 80% being singletons. The sample here was peripheral blood, taken after recovery from COVID-19. The gene calls are TRBV5-1 and TRBJ2-1, with D tentatively TRBD1 (6 bases). The sequence derives from a human donor who had recovered from COVID-19. This CDR3 is CASSRGQQPNEQFF. Here the CDR3 DNA reads TGCGCCAGCAGTAGAGGACAGCAACCCAATGAGCAGTTCTTC.